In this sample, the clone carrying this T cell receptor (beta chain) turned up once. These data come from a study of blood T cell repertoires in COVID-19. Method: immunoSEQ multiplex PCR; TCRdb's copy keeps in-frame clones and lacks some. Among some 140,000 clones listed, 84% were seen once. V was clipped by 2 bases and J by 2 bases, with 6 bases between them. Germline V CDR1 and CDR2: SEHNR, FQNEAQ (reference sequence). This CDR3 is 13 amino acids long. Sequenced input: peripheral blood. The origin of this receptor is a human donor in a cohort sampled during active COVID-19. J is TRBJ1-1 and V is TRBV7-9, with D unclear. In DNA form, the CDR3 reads TGTGCCAGCAGCTTATCAGGAAACACTGAAGCTTTCTTT. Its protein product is CASSLSGNTEAFF.